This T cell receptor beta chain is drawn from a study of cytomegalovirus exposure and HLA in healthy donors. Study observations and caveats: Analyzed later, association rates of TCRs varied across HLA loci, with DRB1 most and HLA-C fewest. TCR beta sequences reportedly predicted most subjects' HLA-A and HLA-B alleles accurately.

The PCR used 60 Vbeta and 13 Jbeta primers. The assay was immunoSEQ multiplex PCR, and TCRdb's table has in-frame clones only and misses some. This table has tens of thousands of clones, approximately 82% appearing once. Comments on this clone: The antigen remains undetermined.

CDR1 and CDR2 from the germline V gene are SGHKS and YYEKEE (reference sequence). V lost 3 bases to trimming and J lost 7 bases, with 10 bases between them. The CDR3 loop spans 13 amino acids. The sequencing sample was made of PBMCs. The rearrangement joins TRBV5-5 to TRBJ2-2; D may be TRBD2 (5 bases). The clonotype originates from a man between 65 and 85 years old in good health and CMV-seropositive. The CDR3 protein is CASSSDSGGELFF. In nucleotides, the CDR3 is TGTGCCAGCAGCTCGGACTCGGGCGGGGAGCTGTTTTTT.